This TCR beta chain came from a study of cytomegalovirus exposure and HLA in healthy donors. This CDR3 is 13 amino acids long. Germline CDR1 SEHNR, CDR2 FQNEAQ (reference sequence). The V end was cut by 5 bases, the J end by 8 bases, with 15 bases between. Findings and limits, study-wide: Later analysis suggested links between common viral pathogens and several top significant clusters.

A multiplex PCR was run with 60 Vbeta primers and 13 Jbeta primers. Profiled with immunoSEQ multiplex PCR; TCRdb holds only in-frame clones, not every one. This table has about 190,000 clones, roughly three quarters appearing once. This clone was found a few times. Its specificity is not known. The V gene is TRBV7-9, the J gene TRBJ1-2, with D uncertain. The material sequenced was PBMCs. This receptor was obtained from a woman under 30 in good health and CMV-seronegative. The CDR3 region has the DNA TGTGCCAGCAGCCCGATTGTGAGCGACGGCTACACCTTC. Protein sequence: CASSPIVSDGYTF.